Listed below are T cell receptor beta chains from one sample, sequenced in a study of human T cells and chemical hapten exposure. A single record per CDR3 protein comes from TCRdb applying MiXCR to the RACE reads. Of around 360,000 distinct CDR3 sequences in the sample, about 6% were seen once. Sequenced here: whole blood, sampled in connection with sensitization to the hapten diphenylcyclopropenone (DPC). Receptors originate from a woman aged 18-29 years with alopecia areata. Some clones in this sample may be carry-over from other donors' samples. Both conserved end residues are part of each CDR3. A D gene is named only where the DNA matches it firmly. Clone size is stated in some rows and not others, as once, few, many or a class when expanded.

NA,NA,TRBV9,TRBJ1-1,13,TGTGCCAGCAGCGTAGTTCCGAACACTGAAGCTTTCTTT,CASSVVPNTEAFF
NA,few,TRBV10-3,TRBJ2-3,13,TGTGCCATCAGTGAGGGTACCACAGATACGCAGTATTTT,CAISEGTTDTQYF
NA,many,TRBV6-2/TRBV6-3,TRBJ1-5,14,TGTGCCAGCAGTCCTTCGAGATTCAATCAGCCCCAGCATTTT,CASSPSRFNQPQHF
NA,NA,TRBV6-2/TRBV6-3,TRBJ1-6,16,TGTGCCAGCAGTTGGGCACCCCGGGACCTCAATTCACCCCTCCACTTT,CASSWAPRDLNSPLHF
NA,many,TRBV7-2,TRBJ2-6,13,TGTGCCAGCAGCTTTACTGGGGCCAACGTCCTGACTTTC,CASSFTGANVLTF
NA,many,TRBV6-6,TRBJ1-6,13,TGTGCCAGCAGTTATGGTCTTGGGATGCCCCTCCACTTT,CASSYGLGMPLHF
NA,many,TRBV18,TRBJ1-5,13,TGTGCCAGCAGTCCACGGGGGGATCAGCCCCAGCATTTT,CASSPRGDQPQHF
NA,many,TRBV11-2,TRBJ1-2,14,TGTGCCAGCAGCTTAGGGGTTGGGAACTATGGCTACACCTTC,CASSLGVGNYGYTF
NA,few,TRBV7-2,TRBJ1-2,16,TGTGCCAGCAGCTTACATATGCAGGGAGCTTCCTATGGCTACACCTTC,CASSLHMQGASYGYTF
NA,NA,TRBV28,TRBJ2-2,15,TGTGCCAGTCGGCAAGAGGCGGGGAACACCGGGGAGCTGTTTTTT,CASRQEAGNTGELFF
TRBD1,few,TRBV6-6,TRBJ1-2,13,TGTGCCAGCAGTGCGGCACAGGGGGATGGCTACACCTTC,CASSAAQGDGYTF
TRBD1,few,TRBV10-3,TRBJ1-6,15,TGTGCCATCAGGGGACAGAGCTCCTATAATTCACCCCTCCACTTT,CAIRGQSSYNSPLHF
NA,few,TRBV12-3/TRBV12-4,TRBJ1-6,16,TGTGCCAGCAGTTTACGTGTGAGCTCCTATAATTCACCCCTCCACTTT,CASSLRVSSYNSPLHF
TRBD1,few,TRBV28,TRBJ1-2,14,TGTGCCAGCAGTGTTAGACAGGGTAACTATGGCTACACCTTC,CASSVRQGNYGYTF
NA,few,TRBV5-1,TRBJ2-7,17,TGCGCCAGCAGCCTGAAAGAGGGGAAAGGCCGGGGGTACGAGCAGTACTTC,CASSLKEGKGRGYEQYF
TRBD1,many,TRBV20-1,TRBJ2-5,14,TGCAGTGCTAGAGGTCTCGACAGGGCGGAGACCCAGTACTTC,CSARGLDRAETQYF
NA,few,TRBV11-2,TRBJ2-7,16,TGTGCCAGCAGCCCGGGGTCCGGGACAAACCTCTACGAGCAGTACTTC,CASSPGSGTNLYEQYF
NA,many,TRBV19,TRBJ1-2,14,TGTGCCAGTAGGGTGCAGGGAAGAGTGGATGGCTACACCTTC,CASRVQGRVDGYTF
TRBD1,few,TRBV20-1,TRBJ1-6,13,TGCAGTGCTGCGACAGGGGAGAGTTCACCCCTCCACTTT,CSAATGESSPLHF
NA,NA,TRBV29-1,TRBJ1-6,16,TGCAGCGTTATGGACGGGGGCGGCTCCTATAATTCACCCATCCACTTT,CSVMDGGGSYNSPIHF
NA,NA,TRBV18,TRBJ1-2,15,TGTGCCAGCTCACCACAACCCCAACAGGCCGATGGCTACACCTTC,CASSPQPQQADGYTF
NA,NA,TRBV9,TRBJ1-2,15,TGTGCCAGCAGCGTGGACCCTGTCCCGAACTATGGCTACACCTTC,CASSVDPVPNYGYTF
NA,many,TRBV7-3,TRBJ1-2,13,TGTGCCAGCAGACCCGGAGCTAACTATGGCTACACCTTC,CASRPGANYGYTF
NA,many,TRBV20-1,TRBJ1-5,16,TGCAGTGCTAGAGAATCTTCAGAAAATAGCAATCAGCCCCAGCATTTT,CSARESSENSNQPQHF
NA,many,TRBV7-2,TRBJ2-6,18,TGTGCCAGCAGCTTACTCGGGACGCTCCCCTCTGGGGCCAACGTCCTGACTTTC,CASSLLGTLPSGANVLTF
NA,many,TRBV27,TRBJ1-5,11,TGTGCCAGGGGAAGCAATCAGCCCCAGCATTTT,CARGSNQPQHF
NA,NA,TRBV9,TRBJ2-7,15,TGTGCCAGCAGCGTAGTGGGCACAGGGTATGACGAGCAGTACTTC,CASSVVGTGYDEQYF
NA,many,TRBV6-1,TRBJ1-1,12,TGTGCCAGCAAGGTCGGGAACACTGAAGCTTTCTTT,CASKVGNTEAFF
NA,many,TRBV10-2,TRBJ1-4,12,TGCGCCAGCATGCAGGGCCGCGAAAAACTGTTTTTT,CASMQGREKLFF
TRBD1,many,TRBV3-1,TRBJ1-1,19,TGTGCCAGCAGCACTCCGTTCGGGACAGGGGGCATTGAGAACACTGAAGCTTTCTTT,CASSTPFGTGGIENTEAFF
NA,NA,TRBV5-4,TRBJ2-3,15,TGTGCCAGCAGCCAGTCGGTTACTAGCACAGATACGCAGTATTTT,CASSQSVTSTDTQYF
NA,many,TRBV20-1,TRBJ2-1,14,TGCAGTGCTAGACCCGGGGGCTCCTACAATGAGCAGTTCTTC,CSARPGGSYNEQFF
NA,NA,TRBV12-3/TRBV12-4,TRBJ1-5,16,TGTGCCAGCAGTTTAGGAAGGGGAGGCCCCACTCAGCCCCAGCATTTT,CASSLGRGGPTQPQHF
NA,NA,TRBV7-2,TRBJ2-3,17,TGTGCCAGCAGCGAAACCCGGGACCGCAGGGGCACAGATACGCAGTATTTT,CASSETRDRRGTDTQYF
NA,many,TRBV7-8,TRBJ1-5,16,TGTGCCAGCAGCTTCATAAGGGAAGCGGTTGGTCAGCCCCAGCATTTT,CASSFIREAVGQPQHF
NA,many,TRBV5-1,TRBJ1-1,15,TGCGCCAGCAGCTTGATGACCGTTGGTACCACTGAAGCTTTCTTT,CASSLMTVGTTEAFF
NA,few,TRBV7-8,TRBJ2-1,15,TGTGCCAGCAGCTTAGTGACGTTCGCCTACAATGAGCAGTTCTTC,CASSLVTFAYNEQFF
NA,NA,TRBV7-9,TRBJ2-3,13,TGTGCCACCCGGGGGTCCGTCCCCTCCGCGGTGAATTTT,CATRGSVPSAVNF
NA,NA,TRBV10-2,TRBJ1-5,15,TGCGCCAGCAGGGGGGTAGAGGGTAAGGTGCAGCCCCAGCATTTT,CASRGVEGKVQPQHF
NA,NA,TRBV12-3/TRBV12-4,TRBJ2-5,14,TGTGCCAGCAGTTCCCCTATGGGGCTAGAGACCCAGTACTTC,CASSSPMGLETQYF
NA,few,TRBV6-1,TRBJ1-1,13,TGTGCCAGCATGGGGGACGGGAACACTGAAGCTTTCTTT,CASMGDGNTEAFF
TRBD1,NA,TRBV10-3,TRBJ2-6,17,TGTGCCACTTATGGGACAGGCATACCCTCTGGGGCCAACGTCCTGACTTTC,CATYGTGIPSGANVLTF
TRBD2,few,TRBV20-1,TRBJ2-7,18,TGCAGTGCCCGGATGGGGCTAGCGGGGGGTAGCAACTCCTACGAGCAGTACTTC,CSARMGLAGGSNSYEQYF
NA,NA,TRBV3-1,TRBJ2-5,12,TGTGCCAGCAGCCCCCCTTTGGGGACCCAGTACTTC,CASSPPLGTQYF
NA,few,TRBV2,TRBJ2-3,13,TGTGCCAGCAGTGATGGTTTCACAGATACGCAGTATTTT,CASSDGFTDTQYF
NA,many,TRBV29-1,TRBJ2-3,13,TGCAGCGTTGAGGGGGGCGCGACAGATACGCAGTATTTT,CSVEGGATDTQYF
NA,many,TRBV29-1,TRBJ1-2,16,TGCAGCGTTGAGAAAGAAGCCGGGACTTCTGGCTATGGCTACACCTTC,CSVEKEAGTSGYGYTF
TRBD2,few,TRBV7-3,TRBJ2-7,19,TGTGCCAGCAGTCCAACAACGATAACTAGCGGCCATACACCTTACGAGCAGTACTTC,CASSPTTITSGHTPYEQYF
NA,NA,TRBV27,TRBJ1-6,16,TGTGCCAGCAGTTTAGGTCCACCCTCCTATAATTCACCCCTCCACTTT,CASSLGPPSYNSPLHF